The sequence of this T cell receptor (beta chain) was determined in a study of T cell responses to AZD1222 COVID-19 vaccine. This CDR3 has 12 amino acids. Per germline, CDR1 ENHRY and CDR2 SYGVKD. Trimming took off 8 bases at V and 2 bases at J, with 9 bases between the two ends. Assay: immunoSEQ multiplex PCR; the TCRdb copy retains only in-frame clones and omits some. The sample carries 130,000 or so clones, approximately 93% recorded once. The V gene is TRBV10-3, the J gene TRBJ1-1; D is ambiguous. This specimen was peripheral blood, taken on day 0 of MenACWY control vaccination. The sequence was collected from an adult in good health. This CDR3 is CAIGAGNTEAFF. The CDR3 region has the DNA TGTGCCATCGGTGCGGGAAACACTGAAGCTTTCTTT.